These 2 T cell receptor beta chains came from one sample sequenced in a study of cytomegalovirus exposure and HLA in healthy donors. The PCR used 60 Vbeta and 13 Jbeta primers. Sequencing used immunoSEQ multiplex PCR; TCRdb keeps in-frame clones, though not all of them. The sample contains under 150,000 clones, just under 80% of which appear only once. The sample was PBMCs. Receptors originate from a male donor in good health and CMV-seronegative.

The J gene is TRBJ1-1, the V gene TRBV7-2; D is undetermined. The V and J ends lost 8 bases and 4 bases respectively, with 11 bases between them. CDR3 size: 12 residues. CDR1 and CDR2 (germline): SGHTA, FQGNSA. The DNA of the CDR3 is TGTGCCAGCGGCCGGGCGGGCACTGAAGCTTTCTTT. Translating it yields CASGRAGTEAFF.

This rearrangement joins TRBV2 to TRBJ2-7; 14 nucleotides agree with TRBD2. V lost 6 bases to trimming and J lost 4 bases; unmatched junction nucleotides: 2. The CDR3 sequence is 14 residues long. Germline V gene data show CDR1 as SNHLY and CDR2 as FYNNEI. The CDR3 is CASRTSGGVYEQYF. DNA for the CDR3: TGTGCCAGCAGGACTAGCGGGGGGGTATACGAGCAGTACTTC.